The source of this T cell receptor beta chain is a study of CD8 T cells in ankylosing spondylitis. TCRdb passed the 5' RACE reads through MiXCR, listing each CDR3 protein once. The table shows some 250,000 distinct CDR3 sequences, with approximately 24% occurring only once. Regarding the study as a whole: Ankylosing spondylitis blood seemed to carry a telltale TCR beta motif made of fewer than 10 highly homologous variants.

Comment on this clonotype: The antigen is not known. This could be a read error, since a much larger clone is one nucleotide away.

Germline values: CDR1 MNHNS, CDR2 SASEGT. Trimming pared 6 bases from V and 5 bases from J, leaving 14 bases between. The CDR3 runs to 14 residues. The gene calls are TRBV6-1 and TRBJ1-5; D ambiguous. The source of this sequence is a male donor with ankylosing spondylitis or in good health (not recorded which). The sample was blood, either unsorted or a sorted T cell fraction (not recorded which). The CDR3 loop reads CASSSDILYQPQHF. Here the CDR3 DNA reads TGTGCCAGCAGCTCCGACATCCTTTATCAGCCCCAGCATTTT.